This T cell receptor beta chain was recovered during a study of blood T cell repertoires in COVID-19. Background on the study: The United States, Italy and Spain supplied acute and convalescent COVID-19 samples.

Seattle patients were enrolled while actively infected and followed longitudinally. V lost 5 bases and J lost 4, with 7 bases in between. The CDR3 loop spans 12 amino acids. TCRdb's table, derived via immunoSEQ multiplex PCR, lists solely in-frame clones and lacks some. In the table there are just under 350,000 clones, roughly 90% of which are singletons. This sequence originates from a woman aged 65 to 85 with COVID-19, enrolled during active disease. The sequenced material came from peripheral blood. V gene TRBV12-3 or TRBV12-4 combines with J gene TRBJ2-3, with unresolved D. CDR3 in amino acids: CASSRLADTQYF. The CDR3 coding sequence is TGTGCCAGCAGTCGACTTGCAGATACGCAGTATTTT.